Listed below are T cell receptor beta chains from one sample, sequenced in a study of graft-versus-host responses after intestinal transplantation. Profiled with immunoSEQ multiplex PCR; TCRdb holds only in-frame clones, not every one. The top ten clones hold 1.9% of a sample with roughly 14,000 clones, 33% of them seen once. This material consisted of alloreactive CD8+ T cells from a mixed lymphocyte reaction culture, taken before intestinal transplant. These receptors were taken from a human patient who received an intestinal transplant. Each CDR3 is given with its conserved first and last residue. Fields, in order: V gene, J gene, D gene, clone size, CDR3 protein, CDR3 DNA. A D gene is named only where the DNA matches it firmly. Clone size appears in some rows only: once, few, many, or a class for an expanded clone.

V gene: TRBV27
J gene: TRBJ1-2
D gene: TRBD1
clone size: few
CDR3 protein: CASSLGAGTGGYGYTF
CDR3 DNA: TGTGCCAGCAGTTTAGGTGCCGGGACAGGGGGCTATGGCTACACCTTC

V gene: TRBV12-5
J gene: TRBJ2-3
D gene: -
clone size: -
CDR3 protein: CASGFGTQGDTQYF
CDR3 DNA: TGTGCTAGTGGTTTTGGCACGCAGGGGGATACGCAGTATTTT

V gene: TRBV2
J gene: TRBJ1-5
D gene: -
clone size: -
CDR3 protein: CASSEIGGGNQPQHF
CDR3 DNA: TGTGCCAGCAGTGAAATAGGGGGAGGCAATCAGCCCCAGCATTTT

V gene: TRBV7-9
J gene: TRBJ2-7
D gene: -
clone size: -
CDR3 protein: CASSLRSAGYLSYEQYF
CDR3 DNA: TGTGCCAGCAGCTTAAGGTCGGCAGGATATCTCTCCTACGAGCAGTACTTC

V gene: TRBV12-5
J gene: TRBJ1-1
D gene: -
clone size: few
CDR3 protein: CASGLVLSTEAFF
CDR3 DNA: TGTGCTAGTGGTTTGGTACTCTCCACTGAAGCTTTCTTT

V gene: TRBV7-6
J gene: TRBJ1-1
D gene: TRBD1
clone size: -
CDR3 protein: CASSSGDRGYTEAFF
CDR3 DNA: TGTGCCAGCAGCTCAGGGGACAGGGGATACACTGAAGCTTTCTTT

V gene: TRBV27
J gene: TRBJ2-5
D gene: TRBD1
clone size: -
CDR3 protein: CASRTGGRVAETQYF
CDR3 DNA: TGTGCCAGCCGGACAGGGGGCAGAGTTGCAGAGACCCAGTACTTC

V gene: TRBV9
J gene: TRBJ2-7
D gene: -
clone size: -
CDR3 protein: CASSVGVRGYEQYF
CDR3 DNA: TGTGCCAGCAGCGTAGGTGTCAGGGGCTACGAGCAGTACTTC

V gene: TRBV5-8
J gene: TRBJ1-2
D gene: -
clone size: -
CDR3 protein: CASGEENYRIYGYTF
CDR3 DNA: TGTGCCAGCGGAGAGGAAAATTATAGAATCTATGGCTACACCTTC

V gene: TRBV4-3
J gene: TRBJ2-7
D gene: TRBD1
clone size: -
CDR3 protein: CASSQEQGNPYEQYF
CDR3 DNA: TGCGCCAGCAGCCAAGAACAGGGGAATCCCTACGAGCAGTACTTC

V gene: TRBV7-2
J gene: TRBJ2-7
D gene: TRBD1
clone size: few
CDR3 protein: CASSTTGAYEQYF
CDR3 DNA: TGTGCCAGCAGCACGACAGGGGCCTACGAGCAGTACTTC

V gene: TRBV4-3
J gene: TRBJ2-7
D gene: -
clone size: -
CDR3 protein: CASSQDTAYEQYF
CDR3 DNA: TGCGCCAGCAGCCAAGACACCGCGTACGAGCAGTACTTC

V gene: TRBV5-1
J gene: TRBJ2-1
D gene: -
clone size: -
CDR3 protein: CASSLGLEQFF
CDR3 DNA: TGCGCCAGCAGCCTGGGTCTTGAGCAGTTCTTC

V gene: TRBV30
J gene: TRBJ2-2
D gene: -
clone size: -
CDR3 protein: CAWRWASLTGELFF
CDR3 DNA: TGTGCCTGGAGGTGGGCCAGCCTCACCGGGGAGCTGTTTTTT

V gene: TRBV27
J gene: TRBJ1-4
D gene: TRBD1
clone size: few
CDR3 protein: CASAGQPLNEKLFF
CDR3 DNA: TGTGCCAGCGCGGGACAGCCCCTAAATGAAAAACTGTTTTTT

V gene: TRBV30
J gene: TRBJ2-7
D gene: TRBD1
clone size: -
CDR3 protein: CAWNRGIAEQYF
CDR3 DNA: TGTGCCTGGAACAGGGGAATTGCCGAGCAGTACTTC

V gene: TRBV27
J gene: TRBJ2-7
D gene: TRBD1
clone size: once
CDR3 protein: CASSFSGTGGFGSYEQYF
CDR3 DNA: TGTGCCAGCAGTTTCTCCGGGACAGGGGGGTTTGGGTCCTACGAGCAGTACTTC

V gene: TRBV6-6
J gene: TRBJ2-2
D gene: -
clone size: -
CDR3 protein: CASSPSPTVTGELFF
CDR3 DNA: TGTGCCAGCAGCCCCTCCCCGACAGTCACCGGGGAGCTGTTTTTT

V gene: TRBV9
J gene: TRBJ1-1
D gene: -
clone size: few
CDR3 protein: CASSPQSRVWSETEAFF
CDR3 DNA: TGTGCCAGCAGCCCTCAGTCGAGGGTTTGGTCGGAGACTGAAGCTTTCTTT

V gene: TRBV28
J gene: TRBJ1-2
D gene: -
clone size: -
CDR3 protein: CASSPHLEGGSGHTF
CDR3 DNA: TGTGCCAGCAGTCCCCACCTAGAGGGAGGGAGTGGCCACACCTTC

V gene: TRBV7-9
J gene: TRBJ1-6
D gene: TRBD1
clone size: -
CDR3 protein: CASSPGQAFNSPLHF
CDR3 DNA: TGTGCCAGCAGCCCAGGACAGGCTTTTAATTCACCCCTCCACTTT

V gene: TRBV12-5
J gene: TRBJ2-7
D gene: -
clone size: -
CDR3 protein: CASAGLQGGYEQYF
CDR3 DNA: TGTGCTAGTGCCGGCCTACAGGGAGGGTACGAGCAGTACTTC

V gene: TRBV27
J gene: TRBJ1-1
D gene: -
clone size: few
CDR3 protein: CASSFGQGYEAFF
CDR3 DNA: TGTGCCAGCAGTTTTGGGCAGGGGTATGAAGCTTTCTTT

V gene: TRBV2
J gene: TRBJ2-2
D gene: TRBD2
clone size: -
CDR3 protein: CASIGLAGGPRTGELFF
CDR3 DNA: TGTGCCAGCATCGGGCTAGCGGGGGGGCCGCGGACCGGGGAGCTGTTTTTT

V gene: TRBV30
J gene: TRBJ1-1
D gene: -
clone size: -
CDR3 protein: CAWSPGQNTEAFF
CDR3 DNA: TGTGCCTGGAGTCCGGGACAGAACACTGAAGCTTTCTTT

V gene: TRBV18
J gene: TRBJ2-4
D gene: -
clone size: -
CDR3 protein: CASSPLWASAKNIQYF
CDR3 DNA: TGTGCCAGCTCACCTCTTTGGGCTTCGGCCAAAAACATTCAGTACTTC

V gene: TRBV7-6
J gene: TRBJ2-7
D gene: -
clone size: -
CDR3 protein: CASSLYAGPYEQYF
CDR3 DNA: TGTGCCAGCAGCTTATATGCAGGGCCCTACGAGCAGTACTTC

V gene: TRBV5-4
J gene: TRBJ2-3
D gene: -
clone size: -
CDR3 protein: CASSLKLVSTDTQYF
CDR3 DNA: TGTGCCAGCAGCTTGAAACTAGTCTCGACAGATACGCAGTATTTT

V gene: TRBV29-1
J gene: TRBJ2-2
D gene: -
clone size: few
CDR3 protein: CSVSIELFF
CDR3 DNA: TGCAGCGTCAGTATAGAGCTGTTTTTT

V gene: TRBV6-5
J gene: TRBJ2-7
D gene: TRBD1
clone size: few
CDR3 protein: CASSGGQGREQYF
CDR3 DNA: TGTGCCAGCAGTGGAGGACAGGGTCGGGAGCAGTACTTC

V gene: TRBV11-2
J gene: TRBJ1-2
D gene: TRBD1
clone size: -
CDR3 protein: CAGSLRTGEYDGYTF
CDR3 DNA: TGTGCCGGCAGCCTAAGGACAGGGGAATACGATGGCTACACCTTC

V gene: TRBV30
J gene: TRBJ2-7
D gene: -
clone size: few
CDR3 protein: CAWSGQAYYEQYF
CDR3 DNA: TGTGCCTGGAGTGGCCAGGCATACTACGAGCAGTACTTC

V gene: TRBV6-6
J gene: TRBJ2-7
D gene: -
clone size: -
CDR3 protein: CASSRPDSPEQYF
CDR3 DNA: TGTGCCAGCAGTCGTCCGGACAGTCCCGAGCAGTACTTC

V gene: TRBV29-1
J gene: TRBJ2-3
D gene: TRBD2
clone size: -
CDR3 protein: CSIEGLTLSGNTDTQYF
CDR3 DNA: TGCAGCATTGAGGGACTAACCCTAAGCGGGAACACAGATACGCAGTATTTT

V gene: TRBV27
J gene: TRBJ1-5
D gene: -
clone size: -
CDR3 protein: CASSSLPWGGLRDQPQHF
CDR3 DNA: TGTGCCAGCAGCTCTCTGCCTTGGGGGGGGCTAAGGGATCAGCCCCAGCATTTT

V gene: TRBV29-1
J gene: TRBJ1-1
D gene: -
clone size: few
CDR3 protein: CSVGATEAFF
CDR3 DNA: TGCAGCGTTGGAGCGACTGAAGCTTTCTTT

V gene: TRBV27
J gene: TRBJ2-7
D gene: TRBD2
clone size: -
CDR3 protein: CASSSPGGYEQYF
CDR3 DNA: TGTGCCAGCAGTTCACCGGGGGGTTACGAGCAGTACTTC

V gene: TRBV23-1
J gene: TRBJ1-5
D gene: -
clone size: few
CDR3 protein: CASSQQGCQPQHF
CDR3 DNA: TGCGCCAGCAGTCAACAGGGCTGTCAGCCCCAGCATTTT

V gene: TRBV7-2
J gene: TRBJ2-3
D gene: TRBD2
clone size: few
CDR3 protein: CASSLGTSGGSYPPHTQYF
CDR3 DNA: TGTGCCAGCAGCTTAGGGACTAGCGGGGGGTCATACCCACCTCATACGCAGTATTTT

V gene: TRBV10-3
J gene: TRBJ2-3
D gene: -
clone size: few
CDR3 protein: CAISVPGVSTDTQYF
CDR3 DNA: TGTGCCATCAGTGTCCCGGGTGTTAGCACAGATACGCAGTATTTT

V gene: TRBV6-5
J gene: TRBJ2-1
D gene: -
clone size: -
CDR3 protein: CASSYSNWNEQFF
CDR3 DNA: TGTGCCAGCAGTTACTCGAACTGGAATGAGCAGTTCTTC

V gene: TRBV12-5
J gene: TRBJ2-2
D gene: TRBD1
clone size: -
CDR3 protein: CASGLVLNDRGNTGELFF
CDR3 DNA: TGTGCTAGTGGTTTGGTACTTAATGACAGGGGAAACACCGGGGAGCTGTTTTTT

V gene: TRBV30
J gene: TRBJ2-5
D gene: TRBD2
clone size: -
CDR3 protein: CAWSNWGGETQYF
CDR3 DNA: TGTGCCTGGAGTAATTGGGGGGGGGAGACCCAGTACTTC

V gene: TRBV19
J gene: TRBJ1-4
D gene: TRBD1
clone size: -
CDR3 protein: CASSIGPGTGHNEKLFF
CDR3 DNA: TGTGCCAGTAGTATAGGCCCCGGGACAGGACATAATGAAAAACTGTTTTTT

V gene: TRBV30
J gene: TRBJ2-3
D gene: TRBD2
clone size: -
CDR3 protein: CAWSILFGGGAGTDTQYF
CDR3 DNA: TGTGCCTGGAGTATTTTGTTCGGCGGGGGGGCCGGCACAGATACGCAGTATTTT